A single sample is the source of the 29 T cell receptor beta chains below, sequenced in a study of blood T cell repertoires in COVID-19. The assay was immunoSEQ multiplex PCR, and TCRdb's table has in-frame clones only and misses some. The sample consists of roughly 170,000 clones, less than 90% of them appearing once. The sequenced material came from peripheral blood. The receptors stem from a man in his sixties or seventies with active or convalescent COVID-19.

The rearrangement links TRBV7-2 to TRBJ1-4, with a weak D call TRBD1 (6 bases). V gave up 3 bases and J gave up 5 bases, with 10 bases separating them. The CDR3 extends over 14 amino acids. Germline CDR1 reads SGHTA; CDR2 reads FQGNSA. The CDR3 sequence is CASSLNRENEKLFF. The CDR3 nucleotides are TGTGCCAGCAGCTTGAACAGGGAGAATGAAAAACTGTTTTTT.

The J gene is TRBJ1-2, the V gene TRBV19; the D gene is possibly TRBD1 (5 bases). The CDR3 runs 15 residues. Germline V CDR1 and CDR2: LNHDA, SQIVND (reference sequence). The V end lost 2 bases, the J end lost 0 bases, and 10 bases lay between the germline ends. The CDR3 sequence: CASSILGGSNYGYTF. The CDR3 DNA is TGTGCCAGTAGTATATTGGGGGGATCTAACTATGGCTACACCTTC.

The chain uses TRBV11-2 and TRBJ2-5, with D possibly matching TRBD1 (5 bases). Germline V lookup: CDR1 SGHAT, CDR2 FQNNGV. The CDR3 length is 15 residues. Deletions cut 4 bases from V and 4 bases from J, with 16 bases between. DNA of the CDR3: TGTGCCAGCAGCTACACAGGCGCTGCAGGAGAGACCCAGTACTTC. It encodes CASSYTGAAGETQYF.

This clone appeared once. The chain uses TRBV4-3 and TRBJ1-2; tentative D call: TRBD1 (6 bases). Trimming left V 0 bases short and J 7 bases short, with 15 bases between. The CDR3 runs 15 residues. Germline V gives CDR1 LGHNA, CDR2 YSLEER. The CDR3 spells CASSQEPRGAGGYTF. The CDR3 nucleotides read TGCGCCAGCAGCCAAGAGCCTCGGGGGGCAGGTGGCTACACCTTC.

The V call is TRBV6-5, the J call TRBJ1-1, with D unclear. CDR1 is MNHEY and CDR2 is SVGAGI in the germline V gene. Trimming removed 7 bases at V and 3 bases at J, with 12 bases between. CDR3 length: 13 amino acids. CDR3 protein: CASTLREDTEAFF. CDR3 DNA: TGTGCCAGCACCCTTCGGGAGGACACTGAAGCTTTCTTT.

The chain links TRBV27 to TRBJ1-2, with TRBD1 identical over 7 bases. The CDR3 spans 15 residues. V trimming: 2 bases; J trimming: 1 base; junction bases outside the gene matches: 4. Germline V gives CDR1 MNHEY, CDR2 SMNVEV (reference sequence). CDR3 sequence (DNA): TGTGCCAGCAGTTTAGGGGGACAGTTTAACTATGGCTACACCTTC. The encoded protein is CASSLGGQFNYGYTF.

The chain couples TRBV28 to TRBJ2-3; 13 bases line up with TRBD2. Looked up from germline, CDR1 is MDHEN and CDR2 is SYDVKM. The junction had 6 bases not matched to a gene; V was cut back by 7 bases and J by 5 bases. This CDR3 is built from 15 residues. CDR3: CASTRLAGGVDTQYF. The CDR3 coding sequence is TGTGCCAGCACCCGACTAGCGGGAGGTGTAGATACGCAGTATTTT.

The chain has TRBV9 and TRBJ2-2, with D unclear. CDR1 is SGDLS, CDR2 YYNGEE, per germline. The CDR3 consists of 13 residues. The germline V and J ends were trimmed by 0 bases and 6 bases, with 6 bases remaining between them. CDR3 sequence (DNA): TGTGCCAGCAGCGTAGTCCTCTCCGGGGAGCTGTTTTTT. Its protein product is CASSVVLSGELFF.

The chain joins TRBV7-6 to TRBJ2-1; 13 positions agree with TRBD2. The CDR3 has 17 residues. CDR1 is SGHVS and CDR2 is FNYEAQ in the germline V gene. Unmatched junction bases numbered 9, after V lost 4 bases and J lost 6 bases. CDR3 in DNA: TGTGCCAGCAGCTCCCCCGGACTAGCGGGAGTCAGCAATGAGCAGTTCTTC. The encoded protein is CASSSPGLAGVSNEQFF.

DNA of the CDR3: TGTGCCAGCAGCCCCCGGGGTAGCGGGATCACCGGGGAGCTGTTTTTT. Translated: CASSPRGSGITGELFF. V gene TRBV7-8 combines with J gene TRBJ2-2; 8 positions agree with TRBD2. Per the germline V gene, CDR1 is SGHVS and CDR2 is FQNEAQ. V lost 5 bases and J lost 4; bases outside the gene matches: 9. The CDR3 totals 16 residues.

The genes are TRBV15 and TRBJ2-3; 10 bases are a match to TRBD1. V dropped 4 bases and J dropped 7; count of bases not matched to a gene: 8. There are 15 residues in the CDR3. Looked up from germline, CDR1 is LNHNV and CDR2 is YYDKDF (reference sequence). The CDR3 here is CATSNRDRGVYTQYF. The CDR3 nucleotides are TGTGCCACCAGCAACCGGGACAGGGGTGTATATACGCAGTATTTT.

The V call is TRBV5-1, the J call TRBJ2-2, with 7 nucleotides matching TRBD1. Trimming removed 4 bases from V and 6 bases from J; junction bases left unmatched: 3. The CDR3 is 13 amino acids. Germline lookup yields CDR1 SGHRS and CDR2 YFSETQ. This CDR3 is CASSTGDAGELFF. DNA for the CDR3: TGCGCCAGCAGCACAGGGGATGCCGGGGAGCTGTTTTTT. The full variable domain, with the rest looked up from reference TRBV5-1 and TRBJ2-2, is KAGVTQTPRYLIKTRGQQVTLSCSPISGHRSVSWYQQTPGQGLQFLFEYFSETQRNKGNFPGRFSGRQFSNSRSEMNVSTLELGDSALYLCASSTGDAGELFFGEGSRLTVL.

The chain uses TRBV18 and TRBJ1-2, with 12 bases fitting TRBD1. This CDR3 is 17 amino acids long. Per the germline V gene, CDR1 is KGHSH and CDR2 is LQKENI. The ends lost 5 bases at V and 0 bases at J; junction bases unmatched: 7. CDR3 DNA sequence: TGTGCCAGCTCAGCATCCGGGACAGGGGGCTCTAACTATGGCTACACCTTC. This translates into CASSASGTGGSNYGYTF.

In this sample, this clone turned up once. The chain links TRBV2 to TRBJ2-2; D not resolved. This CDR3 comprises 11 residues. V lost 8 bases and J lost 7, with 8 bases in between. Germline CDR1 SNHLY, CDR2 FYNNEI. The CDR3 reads CASLRYGELFF. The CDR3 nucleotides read TGTGCCAGCCTACGGTACGGGGAGCTGTTTTTT.

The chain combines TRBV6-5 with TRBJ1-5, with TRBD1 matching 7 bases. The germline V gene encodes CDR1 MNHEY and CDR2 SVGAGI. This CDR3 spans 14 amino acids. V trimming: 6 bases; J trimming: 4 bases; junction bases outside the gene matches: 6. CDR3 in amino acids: CASSLGQANQPQHF. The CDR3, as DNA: TGTGCCAGCAGCCTAGGACAGGCGAATCAGCCCCAGCATTTT.

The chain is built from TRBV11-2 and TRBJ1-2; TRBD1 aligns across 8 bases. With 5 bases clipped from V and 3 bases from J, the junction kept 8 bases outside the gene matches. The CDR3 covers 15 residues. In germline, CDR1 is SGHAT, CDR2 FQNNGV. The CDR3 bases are TGTGCCAGCAGCACAGACAGGGGCAATTACTATGGCTACACCTTC. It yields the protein CASSTDRGNYYGYTF.

The CDR3 DNA is TGTGCCAGCAGCTCCCAGGGGGCTCGGTACAATGAGCAGTTCTTC. Protein product: CASSSQGARYNEQFF. This rearrangement joins TRBV5-4 to TRBJ2-1; 8 bases are shared with TRBD1. With 3 bases clipped from V and 4 bases from J, the junction kept 6 bases outside the gene matches. Looked up from germline, CDR1 is SGHNT and CDR2 is YYREEE (reference sequence). The CDR3 consists of 15 residues. The entire variable domain, with the rest obtained from reference TRBV5-4 and TRBJ2-1, is as follows: ETGVTQSPTHLIKTRGQQVTLRCSSQSGHNTVSWYQQALGQGPQFIFQYYREEENGRGNFPPRFSGLQFPNYSSELNVNALELDDSALYLCASSSQGARYNEQFFGPGTRLTVL.

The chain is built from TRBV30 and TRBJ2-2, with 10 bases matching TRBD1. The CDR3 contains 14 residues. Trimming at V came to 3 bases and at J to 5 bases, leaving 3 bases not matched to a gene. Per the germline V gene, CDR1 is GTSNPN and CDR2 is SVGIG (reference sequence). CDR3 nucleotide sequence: TGTGCCTGGAGGTGGACAGGGGGGACCGGGGAGCTGTTTTTT. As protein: CAWRWTGGTGELFF.

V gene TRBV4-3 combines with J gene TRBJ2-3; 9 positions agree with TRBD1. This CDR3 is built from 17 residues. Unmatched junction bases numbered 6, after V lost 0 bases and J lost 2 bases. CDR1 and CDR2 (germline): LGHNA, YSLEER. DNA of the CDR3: TGCGCCAGCAGCCAAGATATGGGACAGGGTGCCACAGATACGCAGTATTTT. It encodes CASSQDMGQGATDTQYF.

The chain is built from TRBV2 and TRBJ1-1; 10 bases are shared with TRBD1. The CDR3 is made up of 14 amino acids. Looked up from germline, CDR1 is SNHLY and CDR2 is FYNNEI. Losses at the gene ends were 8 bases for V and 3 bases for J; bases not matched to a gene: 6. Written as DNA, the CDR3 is TGTGCCAGCGGACAGGGGGAAGGTTACACTGAAGCTTTCTTT. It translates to CASGQGEGYTEAFF. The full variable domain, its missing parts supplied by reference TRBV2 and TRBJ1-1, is EPEVTQTPSHQVTQMGQEVILRCVPISNHLYFYWYRQILGQKVEFLVSFYNNEISEKSEIFDDQFSVERPDGSNFTLKIRSTKLEDSAMYFCASGQGEGYTEAFFGQGTRLTVV.

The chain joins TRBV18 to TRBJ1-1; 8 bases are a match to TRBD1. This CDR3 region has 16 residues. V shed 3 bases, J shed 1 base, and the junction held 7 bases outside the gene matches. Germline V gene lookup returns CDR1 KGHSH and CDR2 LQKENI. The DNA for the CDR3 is TGTGCCAGCTCACCGCGGACAGGGCGGGGGAACACTGAAGCTTTCTTT. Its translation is CASSPRTGRGNTEAFF.

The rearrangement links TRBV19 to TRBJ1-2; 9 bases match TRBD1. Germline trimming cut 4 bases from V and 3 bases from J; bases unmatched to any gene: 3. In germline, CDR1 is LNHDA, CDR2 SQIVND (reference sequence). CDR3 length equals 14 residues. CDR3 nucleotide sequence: TGTGCCAGTAGTAGGGACAGGGCTGACTATGGCTACACCTTC. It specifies CASSRDRADYGYTF. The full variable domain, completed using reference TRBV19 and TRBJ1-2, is DGGITQSPKYLFRKEGQNVTLSCEQNLNHDAMYWYRQDPGQGLRLIYYSQIVNDFQKGDIAEGYSVSREKKESFPLTVTSAQKNPTAFYLCASSRDRADYGYTFGSGTRLTVV.

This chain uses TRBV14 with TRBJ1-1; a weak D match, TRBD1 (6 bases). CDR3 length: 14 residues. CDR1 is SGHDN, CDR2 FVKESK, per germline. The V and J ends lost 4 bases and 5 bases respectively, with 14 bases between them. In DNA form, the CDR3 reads TGTGCCAGCAGCCTTTGGCAGGGGTTAACTGAAGCTTTCTTT. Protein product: CASSLWQGLTEAFF. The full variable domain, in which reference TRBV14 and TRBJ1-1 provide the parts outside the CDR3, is EAGVTQFPSHSVIEKGQTVTLRCDPISGHDNLYWYRRVMGKEIKFLLHFVKESKQDESGMPNNRFLAERTGGTYSTLKVQPAELEDSGVYFCASSLWQGLTEAFFGQGTRLTVV.

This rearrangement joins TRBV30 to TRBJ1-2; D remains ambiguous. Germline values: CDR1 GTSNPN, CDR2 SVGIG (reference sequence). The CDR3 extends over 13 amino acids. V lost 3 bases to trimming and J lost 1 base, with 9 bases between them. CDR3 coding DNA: TGTGCCTGGAGACAGTGGCGTAACTATGGCTACACCTTC. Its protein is CAWRQWRNYGYTF.

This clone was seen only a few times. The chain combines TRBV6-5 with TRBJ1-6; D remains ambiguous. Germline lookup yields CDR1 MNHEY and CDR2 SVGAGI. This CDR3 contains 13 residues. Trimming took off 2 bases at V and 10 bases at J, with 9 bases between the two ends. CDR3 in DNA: TGTGCCAGCAGTTACCGCGAAAGCTCACCCCTCCACTTT. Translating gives CASSYRESSPLHF.

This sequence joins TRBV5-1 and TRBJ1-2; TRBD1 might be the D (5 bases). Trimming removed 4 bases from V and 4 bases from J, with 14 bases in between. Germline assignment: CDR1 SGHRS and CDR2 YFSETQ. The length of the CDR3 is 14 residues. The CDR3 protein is CASSVRDSVYGYTF. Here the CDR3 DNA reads TGCGCCAGCAGCGTCCGGGACTCAGTCTATGGCTACACCTTC.

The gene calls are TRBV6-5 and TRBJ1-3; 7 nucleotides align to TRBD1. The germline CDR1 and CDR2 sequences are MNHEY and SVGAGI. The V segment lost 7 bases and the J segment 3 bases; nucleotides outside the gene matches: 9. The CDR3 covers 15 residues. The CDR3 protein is CASKFVGGFGNTIYF. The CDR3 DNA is TGTGCCAGCAAATTTGTAGGGGGCTTTGGAAACACCATATATTTT.

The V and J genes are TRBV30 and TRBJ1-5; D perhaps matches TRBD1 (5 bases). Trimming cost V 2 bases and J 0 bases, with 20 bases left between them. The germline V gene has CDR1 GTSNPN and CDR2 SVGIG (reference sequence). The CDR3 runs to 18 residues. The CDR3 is CAWSMGGWKGYSNQPQHF. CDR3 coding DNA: TGTGCCTGGAGTATGGGGGGTTGGAAGGGGTATAGCAATCAGCCCCAGCATTTT.

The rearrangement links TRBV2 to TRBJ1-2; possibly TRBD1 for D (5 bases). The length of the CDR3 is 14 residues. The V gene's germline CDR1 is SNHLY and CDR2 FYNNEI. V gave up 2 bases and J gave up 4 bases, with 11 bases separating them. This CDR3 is CASSEFTGTYGYTF. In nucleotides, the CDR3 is TGTGCCAGCAGTGAATTCACAGGCACCTATGGCTACACCTTC.